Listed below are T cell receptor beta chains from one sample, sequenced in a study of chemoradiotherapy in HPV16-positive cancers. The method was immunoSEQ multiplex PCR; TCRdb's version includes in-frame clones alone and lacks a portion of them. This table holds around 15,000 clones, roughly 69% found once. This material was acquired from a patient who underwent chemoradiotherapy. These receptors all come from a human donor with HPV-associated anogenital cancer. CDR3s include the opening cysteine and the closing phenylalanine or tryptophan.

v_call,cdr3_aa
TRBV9,CASSVGASDTQYF
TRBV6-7,CAPGQTYEQYF
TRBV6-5,CASSSGGPGEQFF
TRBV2,CASSGAGFVTEAFF
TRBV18,CASSAGITTNEKLFF
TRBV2,CASSDSPYEQYF
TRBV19,CASSKTRVETDTQYF
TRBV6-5,CASSHTENTEAFF
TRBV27,CASRTLGAGGPYEQYF
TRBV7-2,CASSLGAGGANYGYTF
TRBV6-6,CATNVGGGTGELFF
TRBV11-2,CASSSLGGTGANVLTF
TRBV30,CAWSMGAAAAGANVLTF
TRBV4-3,CASSQVHQVTVVEQYF
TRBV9,CASSPNFNEQYF
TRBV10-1,CASSEGGSKNIQYF
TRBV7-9,CASSLVPRYYGYTF
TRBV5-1,CASSLVSNQPQHF
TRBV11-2,CASSSWTSYNEQFF
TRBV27,CASRTELAGEETQYF
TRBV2,CASSGQGAGNSDTQYF
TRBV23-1,CASSQFDRADGYTF
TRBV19,CASSIPGYGNEQFF
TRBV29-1,CSVEGGRGSSYEQYF
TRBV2,CASSGQQTGGADGYTF
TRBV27,CASSSPGQGPIYGYTF
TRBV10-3,CAIDQGTGSYEQYF
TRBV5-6,CASSFWGAYNQPQHF
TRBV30,CAGKLAYEQYF
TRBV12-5,CASGSDRVSFSYAEAFF
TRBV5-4,CASSAPGTVNTEAFF
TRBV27,CASRKGVANEKLFF
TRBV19,CASSMTGYEQYF
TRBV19,CASSPVDGKPQHF
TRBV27,CASSQGGREWEKLFF
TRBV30,CAWSRSTSGNTIYF
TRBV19,CASSTSPGQGAYEQYF
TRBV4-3,CASSPAERNEKLFF
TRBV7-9,CASSGQGYAQYF
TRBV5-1,CASRLGQGEETQYF
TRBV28,CASSLLDGGGYTF
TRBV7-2,CASSLIAGATPGTDTQYF
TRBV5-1,CASSFLGAGSTDTQYF
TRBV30,CAWSVGGGAETQYF
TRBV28,CAISGPGNQPQHF